The source of this TCR beta chain is a study of T cell repertoires in cytomegalovirus infection. The wider study: TCR beta signatures that were public indicated CMV infection and matching HLA type.

TCRdb reprocessed the reads via MiXCR and lists one record per CDR3 protein. This sample has around 490,000 distinct CDR3 sequences, with around a quarter found just once. In the case of this clonotype: Its matching antigen is unknown.

Study findings and constraints: CMV-specific TCR beta clonotypes restricted by HLA-C dominated the ex vivo response. Cumulative public TCR beta family frequency identified carriers of CMV plus the relevant HLA.

Sequenced sample: PBMCs. The sequence came from a human donor in good health (CMV status not recorded). Some clones in this sample may be carry-over from other donors' samples.

The CDR3 bases are TGCGCCAGCACCCTAGGGACCCACGGGGGAGATACGCAGTATTTT. Translated: CASTLGTHGGDTQYF. The rearrangement joins TRBV5-1 to TRBJ2-3; possibly TRBD2 for D (6 bases). The CDR3 length is 15 residues. Germline V lookup: CDR1 SGHRS, CDR2 YFSETQ. Trimming removed 6 bases at V and 5 bases at J, with 19 bases between.